These T cell receptor beta chains were read from a single sample in a study of molecular identifiers for immune sequencing clone quantification. TCRdb fed the PCR reads into MiXCR, producing one record per CDR3 protein. The data contain just under 650,000 distinct CDR3 sequences, 15% to 20% of them singletons. The sequenced material came from naive CD8+ T cells from blood, with Jurkat cell RNA spiked in. The receptors originated from a human donor in good health. Some libraries in this study had Jurkat cell RNA spiked in. CDR3s leave out the opening cysteine and the closing phenylalanine or tryptophan. The D gene is left open where the match is weak. Some rows have no size entry. The others give once, few or many, or a class for an expanded clone.

14	many	TRBJ1-4	.	TRBV20-1	SARDYFGERNEKLF
12	many	TRBJ2-7	TRBD1	TRBV28	ASRPGTGSGEQY
11	few	TRBJ2-7	.	TRBV11-2	ASSLPNYYEQY
11	many	TRBJ2-1	.	TRBV24-1	ATSDRNYNEQF
12	few	TRBJ2-2	.	TRBV19	ASRSWQAPGELF
14	many	TRBJ2-7	TRBD2	TRBV4-2	ASSRYDGSGSYEQY
15	few	TRBJ2-1	.	TRBV7-9	ASSFPGDGTYYNEQF
11	many	TRBJ2-7	.	TRBV5-5	ASSFGGGDEQY
14	.	TRBJ2-1	TRBD2	TRBV3-1	ASSQDQLAGEGEQF
13	many	TRBJ2-7	TRBD1	TRBV27	ASSLAGTGGYEQY
12	many	TRBJ1-6	TRBD1	TRBV20-1	SATNQGASSPLH
14	many	TRBJ2-2	.	TRBV6-2/TRBV6-3	ASSYQPPSGTGELF
10	few	TRBJ2-7	.	TRBV29-1	SVEGDRYEQY
14	many	TRBJ2-2	.	TRBV24-1	ATGRLRDKNTGELF
15	.	TRBJ2-7	TRBD1	TRBV27	ASEDRGGWGLTYEQY
15	.	TRBJ2-5	TRBD2	TRBV2	ASSVASGRAGVETQY
13	many	TRBJ2-3	TRBD1	TRBV30	AWSGQGVSTDTQY
13	many	TRBJ2-7	TRBD2	TRBV7-2	ASSPTSGVFYEQY
17	many	TRBJ2-3	.	TRBV4-3	ASSQDPLSPWPSPDTQY
11	few	TRBJ2-7	.	TRBV19	ASSIPSGAEQY
10	many	TRBJ2-3	.	TRBV29-1	SVLTATDTQY
18	many	TRBJ1-3	.	TRBV28	ASSINEGYVVGNTGNTIY
11	many	TRBJ2-1	TRBD2	TRBV24-1	ATSVSSGNEQF
15	many	TRBJ2-3	.	TRBV5-6	ASSTRQPPEGTDTQY
13	many	TRBJ2-5	TRBD1	TRBV12-3/TRBV12-4	ASSSAAGTGWTQY
13	many	TRBJ2-7	.	TRBV4-3	ASSQDYTGIMEQY
10	few	TRBJ2-2	.	TRBV7-6	ASSAETGELF
14	.	TRBJ2-1	.	TRBV6-2/TRBV6-3	ASSYEGLPPYSEQF
13	many	TRBJ1-4	TRBD1	TRBV20-1	SAEAGTATNEKLF
15	many	TRBJ2-1	TRBD2	TRBV20-1	SALGTSGRSSYNEQF
13	many	TRBJ2-7	TRBD2	TRBV6-1	ASSRASGAYYEQY
13	many	TRBJ2-3	.	TRBV20-1	SALRRRASTDTQY
13	.	TRBJ1-3	TRBD1	TRBV5-1	ASRTGTGAGNTIY
15	many	TRBJ2-3	.	TRBV6-6	ASYFYGGFGGPDTQY
13	many	TRBJ1-4	.	TRBV27	ASSWMDSYNEKLF
11	many	TRBJ2-5	.	TRBV5-4	ASRAGVDETQY
18	many	TRBJ2-3	TRBD2	TRBV20-1	SARDSASGGRVLWTDTQY
12	many	TRBJ1-1	TRBD1	TRBV30	AWSTGTGNTEAF
12	.	TRBJ2-7	.	TRBV27	ASRVLEGVYEQY
12	.	TRBJ1-5	.	TRBV6-5	ASSLQGGGQPQH
15	few	TRBJ2-7	TRBD2	TRBV11-3	ASSLEPEAGGKYEQY
14	.	TRBJ1-2	TRBD1	TRBV4-3	ASGQVRGQGAHGYT